Given below is one TCR beta chain in context. This sample stems from a study of blood T cell repertoires in COVID-19. The repertoire was sequenced with immunoSEQ multiplex PCR; TCRdb's copy has only in-frame clones and lacks some. The table includes 220,000 or so clones, 82% detected once. Germline values: CDR1 LGHNA, CDR2 YNFKEQ. The CDR3 covers 13 residues. J was trimmed by 11 bases and V by 0 bases; bases with no gene match: 3. Material for sequencing was PBMCs or T cells enriched from blood (not recorded which). The source is a woman between 55 and 75 years old who had recovered from COVID-19. The chain recombines TRBV4-2 with TRBJ1-3; the match to TRBD1 covers 8 bases. Here the CDR3 DNA reads TGTGCCAGCAGCCAAGATAGGGGACAGGCCATATATTTT. The encoded protein is CASSQDRGQAIYF.